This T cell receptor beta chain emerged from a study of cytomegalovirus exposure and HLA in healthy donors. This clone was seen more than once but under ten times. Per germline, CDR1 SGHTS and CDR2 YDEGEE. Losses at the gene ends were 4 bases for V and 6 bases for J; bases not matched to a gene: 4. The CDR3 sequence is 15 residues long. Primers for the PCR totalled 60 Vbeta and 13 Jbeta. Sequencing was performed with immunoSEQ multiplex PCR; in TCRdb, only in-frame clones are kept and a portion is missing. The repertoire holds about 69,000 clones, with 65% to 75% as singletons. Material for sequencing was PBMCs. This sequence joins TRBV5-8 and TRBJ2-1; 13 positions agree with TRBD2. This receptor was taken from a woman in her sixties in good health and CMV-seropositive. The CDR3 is CASSPWTSGGNEQFF. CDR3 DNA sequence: TGTGCCAGCAGCCCCTGGACTAGCGGGGGCAATGAGCAGTTCTTC. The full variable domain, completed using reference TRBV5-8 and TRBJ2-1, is EAGVTQSPTHLIKTRGQQATLRCSPISGHTSVYWYQQALGLGLQFLLWYDEGEERNRGNFPPRFSGRQFPNYSSELNVNALELEDSALYLCASSPWTSGGNEQFFGPGTRLTVL.